This T cell receptor beta chain came from a study of early T cells in non-severe SARS-CoV-2 infection. Study information: Sequencing was performed on bulk RNA from unsorted whole blood, leaving chains unpaired.

This clonotype was seen repeatedly, ten times or more. Its specificity is not known. V was cut by 2 bases and J by 0 bases, with 7 bases left in between. The V gene's germline CDR1 is LGHDT and CDR2 YNNKEL (reference sequence). The length of the CDR3 is 14 residues. Each single cDNA molecule received a unique molecular identifier. TCRdb passed the 5' RACE reads through MiXCR, listing each CDR3 protein once. Of around 89,000 distinct CDR3 sequences listed, approximately 15% are singletons. General study findings and limits: CD4 and private specificities were missed by VDJdb matching, which favored anti-spike CD8 responses.

The clonotype originates from an adult who was a healthcare worker with PCR-confirmed SARS-CoV-2 infection or an uninfected control (not recorded which). The sequenced sample consisted of whole blood. The chain combines TRBV3-1 with TRBJ1-2; D may be TRBD1 (5 bases). The CDR3 spells CASSQMGPNYGYTF. The DNA for the CDR3 is TGTGCCAGCAGCCAAATGGGGCCTAACTATGGCTACACCTTC.